The source of this T cell receptor (beta chain) is a study of shared clonotypes between healthy human individuals. Study-wide results and caveats: It was anticipated that sequencing depth would influence how many clonotypes donors shared. A few donors had around 5% of their naive CD4 clonotypes in common. Richness estimates generally favored naive over memory subsets.

The protocol was immunoSEQ multiplex PCR, while the TCRdb copy is restricted to in-frame clones and leaves out a portion. The data contain 700,000 to 950,000 clones, roughly 96% of them singletons. As concerns this clone: Its antigen is undetermined.

The V end lost 2 bases, the J end lost 1 base, and 9 bases lay between the germline ends. The CDR3 is 14 amino acids. Germline V CDR1 and CDR2: SGHDN, FVKESK. Terminally differentiated effector memory CD45RA+ cells were excluded by CCR7 positive selection of CD45RO-negative cells. The rearrangement joins TRBV14 to TRBJ2-7; maybe TRBD2 (5 bases). The material sequenced was naive CD8+ T cells sorted from blood. This TCR came from a man aged 25 to 40 in good health. The CDR3 DNA sequence: TGTGCCAGCAGCCAATTAGGAGGTTCCTACGAGCAGTACTTC. Encoded protein: CASSQLGGSYEQYF.